This T cell receptor beta chain was documented in a study of cytomegalovirus exposure and HLA in healthy donors. Study results and limitations: Later examination showed HLA-associated TCR beta chains had greater clonal expansion than equally common others. Later analysis placed DRB1 highest and HLA-C lowest in TCR association rates, which differed by HLA locus.

Primers included in the PCR were 60 Vbeta and 13 Jbeta primers. Profiled with immunoSEQ multiplex PCR; TCRdb holds only in-frame clones, not every one. This sample carries 70,000 or so clones, with about 5% going to the ten biggest clones. Concerning this clone: Antigen unknown.

V was pared by 3 bases and J by 0 bases, with 9 bases of the junction left unmatched. Per germline, CDR1 LNHDA and CDR2 SQIVND (reference sequence). The CDR3 spans 17 residues. The gene calls are TRBV19 and TRBJ2-5, with 8 bases matching TRBD1. The material sequenced was PBMCs. The receptor was derived from a man aged 35-49 years in good health and CMV-seronegative. The CDR3 DNA follows: TGTGCCAGTAGTATCGCCGCTCGGGACAGGTACCAAGAGACCCAGTACTTC. It yields the protein CASSIAARDRYQETQYF.